This T cell receptor beta chain was recorded in a study of tumor and adjacent non-tumor tissue in lung cancer. Looking at the study overall: There were fewer than 15 adenocarcinoma, a couple of squamous cell carcinoma and 1 small cell lung cancer cases. Study-wide points: Compared with tumor, normal lung showed significantly lower TCR diversity.

With respect to this clonotype: Its antigen is still unknown.

A modified ARM-PCR protocol with three rounds of nested PCR amplified TCRbeta. TCRdb independently ran MiXCR on the multiplex PCR reads; one entry per CDR3 protein. The sample comprises approximately 120,000 distinct CDR3 sequences, under 65% of which are singletons, and around 20% rests with the top ten. No cell sorting was done before RNA was extracted from the tissue. This non-tumor lung sample came from over 3 cm beyond the tumor edge. The sequence was collected from a man aged 55 to 70 with non-small cell lung cancer. Source material: distant non-tumor lung tissue.

The CDR3 is CASSSGQLNEKLFF. Written as DNA, the CDR3 is TGCGCCAGCAGCTCGGGACAGCTTAATGAAAAACTGTTTTTT. V gene TRBV5-1 combines with J gene TRBJ1-4; 7 positions agree with TRBD1. After removal of 3 bases from V and 4 bases from J, the junction contained 3 bases not matched to a gene. Germline V gene sequence: CDR1 SGHRS, CDR2 YFSETQ. The CDR3 totals 14 residues.